Listed below are T cell receptor beta chains from one sample, sequenced in a study of response to subunit inactivated influenza vaccine. Each CDR3 protein gets one entry after TCRdb re-called the RT-PCR reads with MiXCR. This table has 500,000 to 600,000 distinct CDR3 sequences, 11% to 15% appearing once. Sequences were derived from PBMCs from blood, sampled 11 to 12 days after vaccination. The receptors derive from a man aged 50-59 years who received an inactivated influenza vaccine. CDR3s include the opening cysteine and the closing phenylalanine or tryptophan. Each record gives: CDR3 protein, J gene, clone size, V gene, D gene. A D gene is named only where the DNA matches it firmly. Not every row has a clone size; where given, it reads once, few, many or a size class.

CSARLVTKNIQYF,TRBJ2-4,.,TRBV20-1,.
CASSLSPVSGANVLTF,TRBJ2-6,.,TRBV7-6,.
CSFQEAGLINRESNEKLFF,TRBJ1-4,.,TRBV20-1,.
CASSEREGRYTQYF,TRBJ2-3,.,TRBV6-1,TRBD2
CASSLTSFNSPLHF,TRBJ1-6,.,TRBV7-2,.
CASSLFSSVYEQYF,TRBJ2-7,.,TRBV7-2,.
CSAETSAETQYF,TRBJ2-5,few,TRBV20-1,TRBD2
CASSPTSGSTDTQYF,TRBJ2-3,many,TRBV12-3/TRBV12-4,TRBD2
CASSPQRGVRNEQFF,TRBJ2-1,.,TRBV10-1,TRBD2
CSVVTPTGTITDTQYF,TRBJ2-3,.,TRBV29-1,.
CAWRAPPGRAAYEQYF,TRBJ2-7,few,TRBV30,.
CASSFLPPAKTGRNYEQYF,TRBJ2-7,.,TRBV6-5,TRBD1
CASSYRKTHNEQFF,TRBJ2-1,.,TRBV6-5,.
CASSEPVGVSTDTQYF,TRBJ2-3,.,TRBV6-4,.
CASSLGTSGNPNTGELFF,TRBJ2-2,.,TRBV7-3,TRBD2
CASSLEAGNYEQYF,TRBJ2-7,.,TRBV7-2,.
CASSLTGPGTDTQYF,TRBJ2-3,.,TRBV12-3/TRBV12-4,.
CASSIGLAGAYEQYF,TRBJ2-7,few,TRBV11-1,TRBD2
CASSYSRPDIYEQYF,TRBJ2-7,.,TRBV6-5,.
CASGQGNEQFF,TRBJ2-1,many,TRBV25-1,TRBD1
CASSFLRGGGTGELFF,TRBJ2-2,few,TRBV12-3/TRBV12-4,TRBD2
CSARDGAVAGYGYTF,TRBJ1-2,.,TRBV20-1,.
CASSLATSTDTQYF,TRBJ2-3,few,TRBV5-1,.
CASSLIPGDTQYF,TRBJ2-3,.,TRBV7-3,.
CASSLLRETQYF,TRBJ2-5,many,TRBV7-9,.
CSARAKGGGELFF,TRBJ2-2,few,TRBV20-1,.
CASSLGAYTDTQYF,TRBJ2-3,.,TRBV5-5,.
CASSFDRLTGELFF,TRBJ2-2,.,TRBV27,.
CSVAWDSYYEQYF,TRBJ2-7,.,TRBV29-1,TRBD1
CSARDLNRTRSSYEQYF,TRBJ2-7,.,TRBV20-1,TRBD2
CASSIQGPRQPQHF,TRBJ1-5,.,TRBV19,.
CASSLPQPGYEQYF,TRBJ2-7,.,TRBV28,.
CASSLRDRGRGGTEAFF,TRBJ1-1,few,TRBV5-1,TRBD1